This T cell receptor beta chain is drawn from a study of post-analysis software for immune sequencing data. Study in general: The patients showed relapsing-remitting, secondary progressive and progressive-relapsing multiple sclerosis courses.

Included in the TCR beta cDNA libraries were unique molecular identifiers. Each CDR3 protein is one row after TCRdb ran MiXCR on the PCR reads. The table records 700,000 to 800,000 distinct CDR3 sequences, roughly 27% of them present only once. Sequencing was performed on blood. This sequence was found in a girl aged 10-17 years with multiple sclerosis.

CDR3 amino acids: CASSLVIDSPLHF. CDR3 nucleotide sequence: TGTGCCAGCAGTTTGGTGATTGATTCACCCCTCCACTTT. This chain uses TRBV12-3 or TRBV12-4 with TRBJ1-6; no clear D. The CDR3 sequence is 13 residues long. Trimming cost V 3 bases and J 8 bases, with 8 bases left between them.